The 18 T cell receptor beta chains presented below share a single source sample, sequenced in a study of OX40 agonist ivuxolimab in advanced cancers. This table comes from immunoSEQ multiplex PCR, and its TCRdb copy is limited to in-frame clones, with some not included. The sample records approximately 68,000 clones, around 88% being singletons. The specimen was CD4+ or CD8+ T cells sorted from blood, collected in a trial of the OX40 agonist ivuxolimab. Every receptor here comes from an adult with an advanced solid tumor such as melanoma, head and neck, liver or kidney cancer.

The V call is TRBV28, the J call TRBJ1-5; maybe TRBD1 (5 bases). Germline-derived CDR1 and CDR2 are MDHEN and SYDVKM. Trimming cost V 5 bases and J 4 bases, with 15 bases left between them. This CDR3 is 15 amino acids long. CDR3 nucleotides: TGTGCCAGCAGTCCTGGCAAGGGGTCAAATCAGCCCCAGCATTTT. Its translation is CASSPGKGSNQPQHF.

The rearrangement joins TRBV9 to TRBJ2-3; the D gene is possibly TRBD2 (7 bases). From germline, CDR1 is SGDLS and CDR2 YYNGEE. V lost 1 base, J lost 5 bases, and 14 bases lay in between. This CDR3 has 15 residues. CDR3 coding DNA: TGTGCCAGCAGCGTAAGAGGGGGGGAAGGAGATACGCAGTATTTT. Translating gives CASSVRGGEGDTQYF.

For this clone: This sample includes further DNA sequences coding for the same CDR3. The V and J genes are TRBV5-6 and TRBJ2-6; D gene uncertain. With 2 bases removed from V and 0 bases from J, the gap between germline ends came to 6 bases. In germline, CDR1 is SGHDT, CDR2 YYEEEE. The CDR3 is 15 residues long. CDR3 DNA sequence: TGTGCCAGCAGCTTCTCCCCCTCTGGGGCCAACGTCCTGACTTTC. Translated: CASSFSPSGANVLTF. Based on the CDR3 plus reference TRBV5-6 and TRBJ2-6, the full variable domain is DAGVTQSPTHLIKTRGQQVTLRCSPKSGHDTVSWYQQALGQGPQFIFQYYEEEERQRGNFPDRFSGHQFPNYSSELNVNALLLGDSALYLCASSFSPSGANVLTFGAGSRLTVL.

J is TRBJ2-2 and V is TRBV30, with D tentatively TRBD1 (5 bases). V dropped 8 bases and J dropped 7 bases, with 17 bases sitting between them. Germline CDR1 and CDR2: GTSNPN and SVGIG (reference sequence). This CDR3 is 13 amino acids long. The CDR3 DNA follows: TGTGCCCTCACGCAGGGTTGGGTCGGGGAGCTGTTTTTT. It encodes CALTQGWVGELFF.

To note about this clone: A junction end diverges from the germline sequence, so it may reflect a read error. This chain connects TRBV5-3 to TRBJ1-1; 7 bases align to TRBD1. TRBV5-3 is sorted into the ORF group, with uncertain function. CDR3 size: 15 residues. The CDR3 bases are TGTGCCAGCAGCTTGGGACAGACAAGGAACACTGAAGCTTTCTTT. It is translated as CASSLGQTRNTEAFF.

For this clone: Other DNA sequences of this sample code for an identical CDR3. In nucleotides, the CDR3 is TGTGCCAGCAGCTCTTCAGGGGGGAACACTGAAGCTTTCTTT. It translates to CASSSSGGNTEAFF. The chain has TRBV7-2 and TRBJ1-1, with 7 bases lining up with TRBD1. The CDR3 is made up of 14 amino acids. Germline V gene data show CDR1 as SGHTA and CDR2 as FQGNSA. Trimming at V came to 4 bases and at J to 1 base, leaving 3 bases not matched to a gene.

The rearrangement joins TRBV7-2 to TRBJ2-5; 12 positions agree with TRBD2. The J segment lost 4 bases and the V segment lost 6 bases, leaving 9 bases of the junction unmatched. Per the germline V gene, CDR1 is SGHTA and CDR2 is FQGNSA. This CDR3 comprises 16 residues. CDR3 sequence (DNA): TGTGCCAGCAGTTCTAGCGGGAGGGCCGGGGGAGAGACCCAGTACTTC. This encodes CASSSSGRAGGETQYF.

The chain links TRBV6-5 to TRBJ2-7; D perhaps matches TRBD1 (6 bases). Germline loops: CDR1 MNHEY, CDR2 SVGAGI. V gave up 6 bases and J gave up 5 bases, with 11 bases separating them. This CDR3 has 12 amino acids. CDR3 protein: CASSLRGNEQYF. In nucleotides, the CDR3 is TGTGCCAGCAGCCTCAGGGGCAACGAGCAGTACTTC.

The chain employs TRBV4-3 and TRBJ1-3; 8 nucleotides line up with TRBD1. Germline CDR1 reads LGHNA; CDR2 reads YSLEER. The CDR3 totals 17 residues. V lost 4 bases and J lost 4; bases outside the gene matches: 12. Here the CDR3 DNA reads TGCGCCAGCAGCCGCTTAGGACAGGGAAGAGGAGGAAACACCATATATTTT. It translates to CASSRLGQGRGGNTIYF.

The chain links TRBV28 to TRBJ2-7; perhaps D is TRBD1 or TRBD2 (5 bases each). Germline V lookup: CDR1 MDHEN, CDR2 SYDVKM. The CDR3 is 16 residues long. V dropped 5 bases and J dropped 2 bases, with 19 bases sitting between them. The CDR3 DNA follows: TGTGCCAGCAGTCCAATGGGGGTAATCTTACCCTACGAGCAGTACTTC. It specifies CASSPMGVILPYEQYF.

V and J are TRBV6-6 and TRBJ1-6; weak D call: TRBD1 (6 bases). Germline lookup yields CDR1 MNHNY and CDR2 SVGAGI (reference sequence). V lost 5 bases and J 7 bases, leaving 12 bases between the germline ends. This CDR3 is 14 amino acids long. CDR3 DNA sequence: TGTGCCAGCAGTCTCCGGGACACCAATTCACCCCTCCACTTT. Protein sequence: CASSLRDTNSPLHF.

The chain carries TRBV9 and TRBJ1-5; 7 nucleotides agree with TRBD1. The junction had 4 bases not matched to a gene; V was cut back by 7 bases and J by 3 bases. CDR3 length: 13 amino acids. The germline gives CDR1 SGDLS, CDR2 YYNGEE. The CDR3 coding sequence is TGTGCCAGCGAACAGGGGCACAATCAGCCCCAGCATTTT. Protein sequence: CASEQGHNQPQHF.

This chain connects TRBV18 to TRBJ2-7; TRBD1 agrees at 10 bases. CDR1 and CDR2 from the germline V gene are KGHSH and LQKENI. V shed 6 bases, J shed 7 bases, and the junction held 15 bases outside the gene matches. This CDR3 contains 16 residues. DNA of the CDR3: TGTGCCAGCTCGCGGAGTCAGGGACAGGGGAAAGGGGAGCAGTACTTC. This translates into CASSRSQGQGKGEQYF. The full variable domain, in which reference TRBV18 and TRBJ2-7 provide the parts outside the CDR3, is NAGVMQNPRHLVRRRGQEARLRCSPMKGHSHVYWYRQLPEEGLKFMVYLQKENIIDESGMPKERFSAEFPKEGPSILRIQQVVRGDSAAYFCASSRSQGQGKGEQYFGPGTRLTVT.

This chain connects TRBV4-1 to TRBJ2-7; no definite D call. The germline V gene encodes CDR1 MGHRA and CDR2 YSYEKL. The CDR3 has 15 amino acids. Trimming removed 0 bases at V and 2 bases at J, with 11 bases between. DNA for the CDR3: TGCGCCAGCAGCCAAGATCCCGCATTTACCTACGAGCAGTACTTC. Its protein is CASSQDPAFTYEQYF.

This CDR3 reads CASSVSQGFNSPLHF. CDR3 DNA sequence: TGTGCCAGCAGCGTGTCACAGGGTTTTAATTCACCCCTCCACTTT. The rearrangement uses TRBV9 and TRBJ1-6; weak D call: TRBD1 (6 bases). The length of the CDR3 is 15 residues. Germline CDR1 reads SGDLS; CDR2 reads YYNGEE. Trimming left V 2 bases short and J 6 bases short, with 12 bases between.

The chain joins TRBV7-3 to TRBJ2-5; TRBD2 agrees at 7 bases. CDR1 SGHTA and CDR2 FQGTGA come from the germline V gene. The trim removed 5 bases at V and 6 bases at J, leaving 6 bases unmatched. There are 13 residues in the CDR3. The CDR3 spells CASSLWEGQTQYF. Written as DNA, the CDR3 is TGTGCCAGCAGCCTATGGGAGGGACAGACCCAGTACTTC. Full variable domain (missing parts from reference TRBV7-3 and TRBJ2-5): GAGVSQTPSNKVTEKGKYVELRCDPISGHTALYWYRQSLGQGPEFLIYFQGTGAADDSGLPNDRFFAVRPEGSVSTLKIQRTERGDSAVYLCASSLWEGQTQYFGPGTRLLVL.

To note about this clone: Germline is not matched at one junction end, which may reflect a read error. The chain combines TRBV4-1 with TRBJ1-2; 8 bases match TRBD1. Germline CDR1 reads MGHRA; CDR2 reads YSYEKL. The CDR3 has 17 residues. CDR3: CASSQAPSGTGLYRYTF. The CDR3 coding sequence is TGCGCCAGCAGCCAAGCCCCTTCCGGGACAGGTCTCTATCGCTACACCTTC.

The gene calls are TRBV6-5 and TRBJ1-2, with D possibly TRBD1 on 5 matching bases. V was cut by 8 bases and J by 7 bases, with 23 bases left in between. Germline V lookup: CDR1 MNHEY, CDR2 SVGAGI. The CDR3 covers 15 residues. CDR3 bases: TGTGCCAGCTCACAGCTCCGACAGAATCTCGGTGGCTACACCTTC. Translated, it gives CASSQLRQNLGGYTF.